Following are 32 T cell receptor beta chains from one sample sequenced in a study of blood T cell repertoires in COVID-19. TCRdb's copy holds only in-frame clones and misses some; the assay was immunoSEQ multiplex PCR. The sample includes about 18,000 clones, nearly 90% of them seen just once. Sequenced material: peripheral blood. The origin of the receptors is a man aged 55-75 years with active COVID-19.

This chain connects TRBV6-4 to TRBJ1-2; 9 bases agree with TRBD1. The germline gives CDR1 MRHNA, CDR2 SNTAGT. The CDR3 is made up of 19 amino acids. V trimming: 5 bases; J trimming: 4 bases; junction bases outside the gene matches: 20. In DNA, the CDR3 is TGTGCCAGCAGTACCCAACCGTCCTTAGGGGGGACAGGGTCCTATGGCTACACCTTC. This translates into CASSTQPSLGGTGSYGYTF.

The CDR3 region is CASTGWGSSYEQYF. CDR3 in DNA: TGTGCCAGCACCGGCTGGGGCAGCTCCTACGAGCAGTACTTC. This chain uses TRBV6-5 with TRBJ2-7, with a possible D match to TRBD1 (5 bases). CDR1 MNHEY and CDR2 SVGAGI come from the germline V gene. CDR3 length equals 14 residues. Trimming left V 7 bases short and J 0 bases short, with 13 bases between.

V usage is TRBV7-8 and J usage is TRBJ2-7, with TRBD2 matching over 10 bases. The length of the CDR3 is 15 residues. Trimming removed 7 bases from V and 5 bases from J; junction bases left unmatched: 11. Per the germline V gene, CDR1 is SGHVS and CDR2 is FQNEAQ. This chain's CDR3 is CASTLLAGETNEQYF. CDR3 in DNA: TGTGCCAGCACCCTTCTAGCGGGAGAAACTAACGAGCAGTACTTC.

In this sample, this clone turned up once. V usage is TRBV7-9 and J usage is TRBJ2-7; a possible D gene is TRBD2 (6 bases). The V end lost 5 bases, the J end lost 0 bases, and 14 bases lay between the germline ends. CDR3 length: 15 amino acids. CDR1 and CDR2 (germline): SEHNR, FQNEAQ (reference sequence). The CDR3 region is CASSGGTGVSYEQYF. The CDR3 nucleotides read TGTGCCAGCAGCGGGGGAACGGGGGTCTCCTACGAGCAGTACTTC.

This rearrangement joins TRBV7-2 to TRBJ2-1; TRBD1 agrees at 7 bases. Germline assignment: CDR1 SGHTA and CDR2 FQGNSA. V trimming: 4 bases; J trimming: 8 bases; junction bases outside the gene matches: 5. This CDR3 is 13 amino acids long. The CDR3 reads CASSYRQGYEQFF. The CDR3 DNA reads as TGTGCCAGCAGCTACCGACAGGGTTATGAGCAGTTCTTC.

The chain combines TRBV6-1 with TRBJ1-6; TRBD1 is a possible D gene (6 bases). The CDR3 runs 15 residues. CDR1 and CDR2 from the germline V gene are MNHNS and SASEGT. The V end was cut by 3 bases, the J end by 7 bases, with 13 bases between. In nucleotides, the CDR3 is TGTGCCAGCAGTGACCGGGGGGCAGGGAATTCACCCCTCCACTTT. Its protein product is CASSDRGAGNSPLHF.

This chain joins TRBV7-3 and TRBJ1-1, with a weak D call TRBD1 (6 bases). This CDR3 contains 15 residues. Germline V gene data show CDR1 as SGHTA and CDR2 as FQGTGA. Trimming cost V 4 bases and J 3 bases, with 15 bases left between them. As DNA, the CDR3 is TGTGCCAGCAGCTCCGGGACACTAATGTACACTGAAGCTTTCTTT. This codes for CASSSGTLMYTEAFF.

V usage is TRBV19 and J usage is TRBJ1-5, with D perhaps matching TRBD1 (6 bases). The V and J ends lost 5 bases and 6 bases respectively, with 8 bases between them. The CDR3 consists of 12 residues. Germline V CDR1 and CDR2: LNHDA, SQIVND (reference sequence). The CDR3 sequence is CASSAGAQPQHF. DNA of the CDR3: TGTGCCAGTAGTGCGGGGGCTCAGCCCCAGCATTTT.

This chain links TRBV5-1 with TRBJ2-7, with TRBD1 matching 10 bases. With V trimmed by 7 bases and J by 3 bases, 10 bases remained unmatched. The CDR3 sequence is 15 residues long. CDR1 is SGHRS, CDR2 YFSETQ, per germline. The CDR3 protein is CASQYWTGGNYEQYF. In nucleotides, the CDR3 is TGCGCCAGCCAATATTGGACAGGGGGAAACTACGAGCAGTACTTC.

The rearrangement joins TRBV5-1 to TRBJ1-1; 9 bases agree with TRBD1. Germline trimming cut 4 bases from V and 6 bases from J; bases unmatched to any gene: 4. The CDR3 extends over 13 amino acids. Germline assignment: CDR1 SGHRS and CDR2 YFSETQ. The CDR3 sequence: CASSGTGTAEAFF. CDR3 bases: TGCGCCAGCAGCGGGACAGGGACCGCTGAAGCTTTCTTT.

V gene TRBV21-1 combines with J gene TRBJ2-5; the D call in the table, TRBD1, was not verified against the DNA. TRBV21-1 is labeled a pseudogene. This CDR3 contains 14 residues. The CDR3 here is CASSGDRGWETQYF. The CDR3 DNA follows: TGTGCCAGCAGCGGAGACAGGGGTTGGGAGACCCAGTACTTC.

On this clone itself: Within the sample, other DNA sequences also encode this same CDR3. V and J are TRBV5-1 and TRBJ1-3; D gene unclear. The V gene's germline CDR1 is SGHRS and CDR2 YFSETQ. This CDR3 comprises 15 residues. V lost 0 bases to trimming and J lost 0 bases, with 7 bases between them. CDR3 in amino acids: CASSLGPNSGNTIYF. CDR3 coding DNA: TGCGCCAGCAGCTTGGGTCCAAACTCTGGAAACACCATATATTTT.

The gene calls are TRBV7-9 and TRBJ2-1; 10 nucleotides agree with TRBD2. This CDR3 has 16 residues. Germline trimming cut 3 bases from V and 3 bases from J; bases unmatched to any gene: 5. The germline gives CDR1 SEHNR, CDR2 FQNEAQ (reference sequence). The CDR3 DNA sequence: TGTGCCAGCAGCTTCGATGGACTAGCGGACTACAATGAGCAGTTCTTC. Encoded protein: CASSFDGLADYNEQFF.

This sequence joins TRBV19 and TRBJ1-5, with TRBD1 matching over 10 bases. This CDR3 spans 16 amino acids. With 5 bases clipped from V and 5 bases from J, the junction kept 9 bases outside the gene matches. Germline CDR1 LNHDA, CDR2 SQIVND (reference sequence). Here the CDR3 DNA reads TGTGCCAGTAGTCTATACGGGACAGGGGCCGATCAGCCCCAGCATTTT. This translates into CASSLYGTGADQPQHF.

This clone was seen once. The chain joins TRBV7-9 to TRBJ2-2, with D tentatively TRBD2 (6 bases). Trimming removed 5 bases from V and 5 bases from J, with 12 bases in between. The CDR3 loop spans 14 amino acids. Looked up from germline, CDR1 is SEHNR and CDR2 is FQNEAQ (reference sequence). CDR3 residues: CASSPWGVTGELFF. The CDR3 bases are TGTGCCAGCAGCCCATGGGGGGTTACCGGGGAGCTGTTTTTT.

The V gene is TRBV6-1, the J gene TRBJ1-4, with D uncertain. CDR1 is MNHNS and CDR2 is SASEGT in the germline V gene. V lost 2 bases and J 8 bases, leaving 9 bases between the germline ends. This CDR3 has 13 amino acids. The CDR3 here is CASSESRGEKLFF. The CDR3 DNA sequence: TGTGCCAGCAGTGAATCACGGGGAGAAAAACTGTTTTTT.

This clone was picked up a small number of times. The chain carries TRBV19 and TRBJ1-5, with D perhaps TRBD1 (5 bases). The V end lost 3 bases, the J end lost 6 bases, and 12 bases lay between the germline ends. Germline V gene data show CDR1 as LNHDA and CDR2 as SQIVND (reference sequence). The CDR3 length is 14 residues. CDR3 protein: CASSMSVRGQPQHF. In nucleotides, the CDR3 is TGTGCCAGTAGTATGTCCGTTAGGGGTCAGCCCCAGCATTTT.

V and J are TRBV28 and TRBJ2-7, with 12 positions matching TRBD1. The CDR3 sequence is 15 residues long. Germline CDR1 MDHEN, CDR2 SYDVKM. Trimming at V came to 8 bases and at J to 5 bases, leaving 10 bases not matched to a gene. In DNA form, the CDR3 reads TGTGCCAGCCGGGGAGGGGGACAGGGGGCCCACGAGCAGTACTTC. Encoded protein: CASRGGGQGAHEQYF.

This chain links TRBV25-1 with TRBJ2-7; 7 bases map to TRBD1. The CDR3 loop spans 13 amino acids. V was pared by 5 bases and J by 2 bases, with 3 bases of the junction left unmatched. Germline loops: CDR1 MGHDK, CDR2 SYGVNS. CDR3 residues: CASSWQGAYEQYF. The CDR3 bases are TGTGCCAGCAGTTGGCAGGGGGCCTACGAGCAGTACTTC.

This clone was counted once. This chain joins TRBV4-1 and TRBJ2-7; the D gene is possibly TRBD1 (5 bases). There are 18 residues in the CDR3. The germline CDR1 and CDR2 sequences are MGHRA and YSYEKL. V was shortened by 0 bases and J by 3 bases, with 21 bases between the two germline ends. The DNA for the CDR3 is TGCGCCAGCAGCCAAGAAAGGTCAGGGCCAGTAAGCTTCTACGAGCAGTACTTC. Residues: CASSQERSGPVSFYEQYF.

This clone was seen only once. The J gene is TRBJ2-7, the V gene TRBV28; 10 bases fit TRBD1. The CDR3 has 15 amino acids. CDR1 MDHEN and CDR2 SYDVKM come from the germline V gene. With V trimmed by 8 bases and J by 4 bases, 11 bases remained unmatched. CDR3 nucleotides: TGTGCCAGCTCTGACCCGACAGGGGGCGGTTACGAGCAGTACTTC. Amino acid sequence: CASSDPTGGGYEQYF.

The chain is built from TRBV5-1 and TRBJ1-5, with a possible D match to TRBD1 (5 bases). V lost 4 bases and J 3 bases, leaving 11 bases between the germline ends. CDR3 length equals 14 residues. Per the germline V gene, CDR1 is SGHRS and CDR2 is YFSETQ. The CDR3 sequence is CASSIDSPNQPQHF. The CDR3 DNA follows: TGCGCCAGCAGCATAGACAGTCCCAATCAGCCCCAGCATTTT.

V is TRBV7-3 and J is TRBJ2-2; TRBD2 matches 7 bases. V was pared by 1 base and J by 1 base, with 0 bases of the junction left unmatched. The germline gives CDR1 SGHTA, CDR2 FQGTGA. The CDR3 spans 15 residues. The CDR3 here is CASSLSGRNTGELFF. Here the CDR3 DNA reads TGTGCCAGCAGCTTAAGCGGGAGGAACACCGGGGAGCTGTTTTTT.

The gene calls are TRBV5-6 and TRBJ2-7; no clear D gene. CDR3 size: 12 residues. Germline-derived CDR1 and CDR2 are SGHDT and YYEEEE. Trimming left V 8 bases short and J 0 bases short, with 9 bases between. CDR3 sequence: CASRKSSYEQYF. CDR3 nucleotides: TGTGCCAGTAGAAAAAGCTCCTACGAGCAGTACTTC.

This sequence joins TRBV7-8 and TRBJ2-3; possible D gene TRBD2, 6 bases. The V and J ends lost 8 bases and 2 bases respectively, with 14 bases between them. CDR1 SGHVS and CDR2 FQNEAQ come from the germline V gene. The CDR3 sequence is 14 residues long. The CDR3 loop reads CASLLGGDTDTQYF. Written as DNA, the CDR3 is TGTGCCAGCCTACTGGGCGGGGACACAGATACGCAGTATTTT.

V usage is TRBV24-1 and J usage is TRBJ2-1, with 12 bases fitting TRBD2. Unmatched junction bases numbered 5, after V lost 4 bases and J lost 2 bases. The CDR3 consists of 17 residues. Germline V gene data show CDR1 as KGHDR and CDR2 as SFDVKD. CDR3: CATSDSLAGGTYNEQFF. The CDR3 coding sequence is TGTGCCACCAGTGACTCCCTAGCGGGGGGGACCTACAATGAGCAGTTCTTC.

The chain recombines TRBV5-6 with TRBJ2-6; D uncertain. CDR1 and CDR2 from the germline V gene are SGHDT and YYEEEE. Deletions cut 5 bases from V and 5 bases from J, with 17 bases between. The length of the CDR3 is 16 residues. CDR3 in amino acids: CASSLKEFPRANVLTF. CDR3 nucleotide sequence: TGTGCCAGCAGTTTGAAAGAGTTCCCCCGGGCCAACGTCCTGACTTTC.

This chain links TRBV15 with TRBJ1-2, with TRBD1 matching 10 bases. This CDR3 spans 15 amino acids. Trimming cost V 1 base and J 3 bases; bases outside gene matches: 2. CDR1 is LNHNV, CDR2 YYDKDF, per germline (reference sequence). This chain's CDR3 is CATSRGGTGDYGYTF. As DNA, the CDR3 is TGTGCCACCAGCAGAGGCGGGACAGGGGACTATGGCTACACCTTC. The full variable domain, with the rest looked up from reference TRBV15 and TRBJ1-2, is DAMVIQNPRYQVTQFGKPVTLSCSQTLNHNVMYWYQQKSSQAPKLLFHYYDKDFNNEADTPDNFQSRRPNTSFCFLDIRSPGLGDTAMYLCATSRGGTGDYGYTFGSGTRLTVV.

The V and J genes are TRBV5-1 and TRBJ2-3, with a tentative D call TRBD2 (5 bases). V lost 0 bases and J 5 bases, leaving 10 bases between the germline ends. The V gene's germline CDR1 is SGHRS and CDR2 YFSETQ. The CDR3 has 14 amino acids. CDR3: CASSLVAGLDTQYF. The CDR3 DNA reads as TGCGCCAGCAGCTTGGTCGCGGGTCTAGATACGCAGTATTTT.

This sequence joins TRBV5-5 and TRBJ2-2, with D unclear. Between the trimmed V and J ends, which lost 0 bases and 6 bases, there was a span of 6 bases. Looked up from germline, CDR1 is SGHKS and CDR2 is YYEKEE (reference sequence). This CDR3 has 13 amino acids. The CDR3 is CASSLGASGELFF. CDR3 nucleotide sequence: TGTGCCAGCAGCTTGGGGGCTTCCGGGGAGCTGTTTTTT.

This clone has just a few counts. V is TRBV18 and J is TRBJ1-4; D gene ambiguous. CDR1 is KGHSH, CDR2 LQKENI, per germline. The ends were cut back, 1 base at V and 0 bases at J, with 9 bases in the middle. The CDR3 consists of 16 residues. As DNA, the CDR3 is TGTGCCAGCTCACCACGGGTACGGGCAACTAATGAAAAACTGTTTTTT. This gives the protein CASSPRVRATNEKLFF.

V gene TRBV2 combines with J gene TRBJ1-5; maybe TRBD1 (6 bases). V was trimmed by 5 bases and J by 8 bases, leaving 19 bases between them. Germline CDR1 SNHLY, CDR2 FYNNEI. CDR3 length: 15 amino acids. The CDR3 is CASSSQGYGDEPQHF. The CDR3 DNA is TGTGCCAGCAGTAGCCAGGGGTACGGTGATGAGCCCCAGCATTTT. Full variable domain (missing parts from reference TRBV2 and TRBJ1-5): EPEVTQTPSHQVTQMGQEVILRCVPISNHLYFYWYRQILGQKVEFLVSFYNNEISEKSEIFDDQFSVERPDGSNFTLKIRSTKLEDSAMYFCASSSQGYGDEPQHFGDGTRLSIL.